This T cell receptor beta chain came from a study of beta chain features in type 1 diabetes (dated by TCRdb to between 2018 and 2020). Study-level background: Mean age, gender distribution, total cell number and subset yield were not different between patients and healthy donors. Regulatory and stem cell-like memory subsets were obtained from only 8 patients and about 8 healthy donors, while naive and central memory subsets were obtained from all 28 donors. A total of over 95,000,000 sorted cells were examined across all samples, and RNA yield correlated strongly with the number of cells per subset. The study compared TCRB repertoires of sorted circulating CD4+ T cell subsets between recently diagnosed type 1 diabetes patients and matched healthy donors.

From each donor, a single peripheral blood sample of approximately 110 mL on average was drawn into heparinised tubes. A BD FACSAria II was used to sort naive, central memory, regulatory and stem cell-like memory CD4+ T cells with a panel that included CD45RO, CCR7, CD25, CD127, CD95 and CD27. All sorted populations exceeded 95% purity. Right away, PBMCs were isolated by Lymphoprep density gradient centrifugation and were stained directly, with no culture step. So that batch effects would be minimized, each experiment stained and sorted samples in pairs, pairing one healthy donor with one patient. Comment on this clone: Its antigen remains unidentified. No base-level quality is on record; no much larger clone is a single base apart.

The full study reports these points: Fewer insertions and more nucleotide deletions at VDJ recombination sites were observed in patients with type 1 diabetes, implying thymic rearrangement abnormalities. Shorter templates might have been favored by PCR, but patient and control samples were amplified and corrected together, so both groups would have been affected equally by any skew. Because the HLA sub-analyses included only small numbers of individuals, any influence of HLA type on TCRB rearrangement was left unresolved. Because cDNA rather than genomic DNA was sequenced, highly expressing activated cells could have been over-represented, although no difference in activation and CD3 levels was found between groups. The naive, central memory and regulatory TCRB repertoires appeared to resemble one another more closely among patients than among healthy donors. A moderate but significant shortening of TCRB CDR3 length was observed in type 1 diabetes patients in all four CD4+ subsets.

The High Capacity cDNA Reverse Transcription Kit was used to reverse transcribe all of the isolated RNA, meaning that expressed TCRB transcripts were what got sequenced. Deep immunoSEQ sequencing was applied to naive, central memory and regulatory T cell samples, giving an average of roughly 3.3 million total reads per sample. Sorted cells were lysed in RLT buffer and RNA was extracted with DNase-treated RNeasy Micro or Mini kits, depending on cell number. To prevent cross-contamination, every cell subset was processed on its own, while patient and healthy donor samples were processed together. Using the immunoSEQ multiplex PCR, TCRB sequences were amplified from cDNA into 87-bp fragments spanning the CDR3 region. Sequencing of the amplicons was done on the Illumina HiSeq platform. From the authors' description of their analysis: Synthetic template baselines were used to correct PCR bias computationally, reads within Hamming distance 2 were collapsed, and singletons that could not be merged were discarded. By aligning reads against IMGT, V, D and J genes, CDR3 length, and insertions or deletions at six rearrangement sites were assigned. Clonotype counts were normalized to sorted cell number within each subset before computing true diversity and Gini coefficients with the tcR R package. The overlap coefficient, calculated on TCRB nucleotide sequences, was used to measure repertoire sharing. Out-of-frame TCRB sequences from naive cells were analyzed to stand in for the pre-selection repertoire. TCRdb took this table from immuneACCESS and kept in-frame rearrangements with V and J called. Such tables lack part of the clones; where checked against another copy, unresolved V genes explain under half of the gap, and the rest is unexplained. The D gene and trimming were derived from the DNA, and the V and J assignments and clone size from that table. The sample table shows 640,000 or so clones, and 10% to 15% are seen once. Less than 0.025% of the sample goes to the ten largest clones.

The sequencing input was naive CD4+ T cells from blood. The meaning of the sample's cell subset or site label: true naive CD4+ T cells. The sequence came from a man younger than 35 with type 1 diabetes.

The CDR3 has the sequence CAFHLGYEQFF. The DNA sequence is as follows: TGTGCCTTTCACCTAGGCTATGAGCAGTTCTTC. This sequence uses TRBV30 and TRBJ2-1; the D gene cannot be named for sure. CDR1 GTSNPN and CDR2 SVGIG were looked up in the germline V gene (reference sequence). The CDR3 runs 11 residues from the cysteine to the phenylalanine. Only CDR3 DNA is held: 33 bases, read in frame from base 1. The V and J ends are trimmed by 7 bases and 8 bases, leaving 12 bases between them.